This TCR beta chain was profiled in a study of blood T cell repertoires in COVID-19. For the study at large: Samples came from the United States, Italy and Spain, spanning acute and convalescent COVID-19.

Clones were sequenced by immunoSEQ multiplex PCR, and TCRdb holds only the in-frame ones, with some missing. Counted here are about 140,000 clones, about 87% occurring once; the ten biggest clones make up more than 2.5%. This clone was seen once. The CDR3 has 13 residues. Germline V gene lookup returns CDR1 MNHEY and CDR2 SVGAGI. V was cut by 0 bases and J by 6 bases, with 6 bases left in between. The clonotype was recovered from a human donor with COVID-19, enrolled during active disease. The donor label of this sample is uncertain. The sample was peripheral blood. The chain joins TRBV6-5 to TRBJ1-5, with D uncertain. DNA of the CDR3: TGTGCCAGCAGTTACTCTTCGGGTCAGCCCCAGCATTTT. It encodes CASSYSSGQPQHF.